This T cell receptor (beta chain) was recorded in a study of cytomegalovirus exposure and HLA in healthy donors. Study results and limitations: In a later analysis, at a false discovery rate of 0.05, 17,000 or so TCR beta sequences matched HLA alleles. When the data were analyzed later, several of the most significant clusters appeared to be linked to common viral pathogens.

The PCR contained 60 Vbeta and 13 Jbeta primers. Assay used: immunoSEQ multiplex PCR; TCRdb lists only in-frame clones, some missing. The sample records approximately 86,000 clones, approximately 80% being singletons. Details on this clone: The antigen is undetermined.

V shed 1 base, J shed 8 bases, and the junction held 14 bases outside the gene matches. Per germline, CDR1 SGHDN and CDR2 FVKESK. The CDR3 length is 17 residues. The sequencing sample was made of PBMCs. This sequence originates from a man in his forties or fifties in good health and CMV-seronegative. The chain links TRBV14 to TRBJ2-7; 10 bases are shared with TRBD1. This chain's CDR3 is CASSQVFDRGPPWKQYF. CDR3 coding DNA: TGTGCCAGCAGCCAAGTATTCGACAGGGGGCCCCCCTGGAAGCAGTACTTC.